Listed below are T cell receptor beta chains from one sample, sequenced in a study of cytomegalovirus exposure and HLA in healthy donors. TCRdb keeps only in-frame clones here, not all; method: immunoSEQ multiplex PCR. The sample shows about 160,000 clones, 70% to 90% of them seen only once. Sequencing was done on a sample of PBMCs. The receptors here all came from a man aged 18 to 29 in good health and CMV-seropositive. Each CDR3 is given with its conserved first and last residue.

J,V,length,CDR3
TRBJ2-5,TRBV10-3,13,CAISLTGQETQYF
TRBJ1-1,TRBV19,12,CASSRVNTEAFF
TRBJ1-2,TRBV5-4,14,CASSFNQGAGGYTF
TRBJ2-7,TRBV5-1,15,CASSLGLAGTYEQYF
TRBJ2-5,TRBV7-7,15,CASSIRQGALETQYF
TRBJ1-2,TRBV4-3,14,CASSQVGGNYGYTF
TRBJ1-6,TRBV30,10,CAWEGGPLHF
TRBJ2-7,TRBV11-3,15,CASSHSGGGSYEQYF
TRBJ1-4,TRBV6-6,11,CASTFEEKLFF
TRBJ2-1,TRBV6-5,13,CASSERQGREQFF
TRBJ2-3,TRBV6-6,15,CASSYPRDNTDTQYF
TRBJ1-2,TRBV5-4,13,CASSLGQVGGYTF
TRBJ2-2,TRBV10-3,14,CAIRAGVDTGELFF
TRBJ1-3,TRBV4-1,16,CASSSPGTDSGNTIYF
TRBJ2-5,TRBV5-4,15,CASSAKDRVAETQYF
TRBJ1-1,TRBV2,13,CASRPPTRGEAFF
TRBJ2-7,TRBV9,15,CASSGGLTGAYEQYF
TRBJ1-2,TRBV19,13,CASSIQGNYGYTF
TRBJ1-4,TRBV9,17,CASSPRRQGDESEKLFF
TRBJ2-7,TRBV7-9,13,CASSSPGAYEQYF
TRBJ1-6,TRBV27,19,CASSWGGRAVSSYNSPLHF
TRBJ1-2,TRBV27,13,CASSLSAGYGYTF
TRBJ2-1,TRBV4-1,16,CASSQDTGGLFNEQFF
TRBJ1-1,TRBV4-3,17,CASSQVIGGQLNTEAFF
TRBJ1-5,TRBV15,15,CATSRGTGEGQPQHF
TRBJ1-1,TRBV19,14,CASKNRDSNTEAFF
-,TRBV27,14,CASSFVRDPGEQYF